This is a list of T cell receptor beta chains from one sample in a study of glioma-infiltrating T cells after dendritic cell vaccination. TCRdb's table, derived via immunoSEQ multiplex PCR, lists solely in-frame clones and lacks some. The repertoire has more than 75,000 clones, around 86% of them found once; the top ten carry 6% to 8.5%. The specimen was blood, collected after dendritic cell vaccination. All receptors derive from a human donor with glioblastoma. CDR3s include the opening cysteine and the closing phenylalanine or tryptophan. Each record gives: J gene, V gene, D gene, clone size, CDR3 protein, CDR3 DNA. D genes are given only for firm matches. The size field is filled for only some rows; it gives once, few, many or a size class.

>TRBJ1-2|TRBV27|.|.
CASRQGYGYTF
TGTGCCAGCAGGCAGGGCTATGGCTACACCTTC
>TRBJ1-2|TRBV5-6|.|.
CASSAQGPGYTF
TGTGCCAGCAGCGCGCAGGGGCCCGGCTACACCTTC
>TRBJ1-2|TRBV4-2|.|.
CASSQDLEGWGYTF
TGTGCCAGCAGCCAAGATCTTGAGGGCTGGGGCTACACCTTC
>TRBJ2-2|TRBV5-6|TRBD2|.
CASSLLRGGNTGELFF
TGTGCCAGCAGCCTTCTTCGGGGGGGAAACACCGGGGAGCTGTTTTTT
>TRBJ2-7|TRBV7-2|.|.
CASSLGHLGSYEQYF
TGTGCCAGCAGCTTGGGACACCTAGGCTCCTACGAGCAGTACTTC
>TRBJ2-7|TRBV11-2|.|few
CASSLRGSYEQYF
TGTGCCAGCAGCCTCCGGGGGTCCTACGAGCAGTACTTC
>TRBJ2-7|TRBV5-1|.|.
CASSLAERAYEQYF
TGCGCCAGCAGCTTGGCCGAGAGGGCCTACGAGCAGTACTTC
>TRBJ2-2|TRBV7-9|TRBD1|.
CASIVARGTGGTGELFF
TGTGCCAGCATCGTAGCCCGCGGGACAGGGGGGACCGGGGAGCTGTTTTTT
>TRBJ1-1|TRBV5-4|.|.
CASSTSDTEAFF
TGTGCCAGCAGTACGAGCGACACTGAAGCTTTCTTT
>TRBJ1-1|TRBV5-5|.|.
CASSLGGGNTEAFF
TGTGCCAGCAGCTTAGGGGGGGGCAACACTGAAGCTTTCTTT
>TRBJ1-5|TRBV5-6|TRBD1|.
CASSLGRGQGYSNQPQHF
TGTGCCAGCAGCTTGGGGCGCGGACAGGGTTATAGCAATCAGCCCCAGCATTTT
>TRBJ2-1|TRBV25-1|TRBD1|.
CASSDGSGTGPNEQFF
TGTGCCAGCAGTGATGGCTCCGGGACAGGTCCCAATGAGCAGTTCTTC
>TRBJ2-7|TRBV29-1|TRBD1|once
CSVQTTTGAYEQYF
TGCAGCGTCCAAACAACGACAGGGGCCTACGAGCAGTACTTC
>TRBJ1-2|TRBV6-5|TRBD1|.
CASKQQGGAQGYTF
TGTGCCAGCAAACAACAGGGGGGGGCCCAAGGCTACACCTTC
>TRBJ2-1|TRBV27|TRBD1|.
CASSLGTGTNEQFF
TGTGCCAGCAGTTTAGGGACAGGAACCAATGAGCAGTTCTTC
>TRBJ1-2|TRBV2|.|.
CASSEWERGYTF
TGTGCCAGCAGTGAATGGGAGCGGGGCTACACCTTC
>TRBJ1-6|TRBV7-9|TRBD1|.
CASSPGTVNSPLHF
TGTGCCAGCAGCCCTGGGACAGTTAATTCACCCCTCCACTTT
>TRBJ2-4|TRBV5-1|.|few
CASSLGRSGGGNIQYF
TGCGCCAGCAGCTTAGGGAGATCGGGGGGCGGAAACATTCAGTACTTC
>TRBJ2-7|TRBV5-6|.|.
CASSSGPYSSEQYF
TGTGCCAGCAGCTCGGGTCCTTATTCCAGCGAGCAGTACTTC
>TRBJ1-1|TRBV2|TRBD1|.
CASSLPGQKEAFF
TGTGCCAGCAGCCTGCCGGGACAGAAAGAAGCTTTCTTT
>TRBJ1-5|TRBV11-2|.|.
CASSLGAIGGQPQHF
TGTGCCAGCAGCTTAGGGGCGATAGGAGGCCAGCCCCAGCATTTT
>TRBJ2-7|TRBV4-3|.|few
CASSQQEGQSYEQYF
TGCGCCAGCAGCCAACAGGAGGGACAGTCCTACGAGCAGTACTTC
>TRBJ1-2|TRBV1|.|.
CTSSQETGDGEYGYTF
TGCACCAGCAGCCAAGAGACAGGGGATGGTGAGTATGGCTACACCTTC
>TRBJ2-7|TRBV5-6|.|.
CASSMTVEEQYF
TGTGCCAGCAGCATGACTGTGGAGGAGCAGTACTTC
>TRBJ1-1|TRBV18|TRBD1|.
CASSPEDRVGRAFF
TGTGCCAGCTCACCAGAGGACAGGGTAGGGAGAGCTTTCTTT
>TRBJ2-7|TRBV7-2|.|.
CASSLVQGPYEQYF
TGTGCCAGCAGCTTAGTACAGGGTCCTTACGAGCAGTACTTC
>TRBJ1-4|TRBV27|.|.
CASSLLVGVGEKLFF
TGTGCCAGCAGTTTATTAGTCGGGGTAGGGGAAAAACTGTTTTTT
>TRBJ1-1|TRBV5-1|.|.
CASAWLQGGTEAFF
TGCGCCAGCGCATGGTTACAGGGAGGGACTGAAGCTTTCTTT
>TRBJ2-1|TRBV5-1|.|.
CASSLPTTYNEQFF
TGCGCCAGCAGCTTACCGACTACCTACAATGAGCAGTTCTTC
>TRBJ2-7|TRBV19|.|few
CASSGPSSYEQYF
TGTGCCAGTTCCGGTCCAAGCTCCTACGAGCAGTACTTC
>TRBJ1-5|TRBV7-2|.|.
CASSLGTGHEGQPQHF
TGTGCCAGCAGCTTAGGAACTGGGCATGAGGGTCAGCCCCAGCATTTT
>TRBJ2-3|TRBV28|TRBD1|.
CASSTPGQGTDTQYF
TGTGCCAGCAGCACCCCGGGACAGGGCACAGATACGCAGTATTTT
>TRBJ2-5|TRBV5-1|TRBD1|.
CASSPLTGNAETQYF
TGCGCCAGCAGCCCGCTGACAGGGAATGCGGAGACCCAGTACTTC
>TRBJ2-7|TRBV7-8|.|once
CASREGETNYEQYF
TGTGCCAGCAGAGAGGGGGAGACCAACTACGAGCAGTACTTC
>TRBJ1-1|TRBV7-9|.|.
CASSIPFEGEVTEAFF
TGTGCCAGCAGCATTCCTTTTGAGGGAGAGGTCACTGAAGCTTTCTTT
>TRBJ1-1|TRBV15|.|.
CATSAGGENTEAFF
TGTGCCACCAGCGCGGGGGGCGAGAACACTGAAGCTTTCTTT
>TRBJ1-2|TRBV4-1|TRBD1|.
CASSQGGWGTGYGYTF
TGCGCCAGCAGCCAAGGGGGATGGGGGACAGGCTATGGCTACACCTTC
>TRBJ2-6|TRBV9|.|.
CASSPSLGANVLTF
TGTGCCAGCAGCCCCTCCCTTGGGGCCAACGTCCTGACTTTC
>TRBJ1-2|TRBV4-1|.|.
CASSQATGYYGYTF
TGCGCCAGCAGCCAAGCCACAGGGTACTATGGCTACACCTTC
>TRBJ1-5|TRBV19|.|.
CASSGTSYSNQPQHF
TGTGCCAGTAGCGGGACAAGTTATAGCAATCAGCCCCAGCATTTT
>TRBJ2-3|TRBV6-5|.|.
CASSYSGLDTQYF
TGTGCCAGCAGTTACTCGGGACTAGATACGCAGTATTTT
>TRBJ1-6|TRBV6-6|TRBD1|few
CASSTWDRDNSPLHF
TGTGCCAGCAGTACCTGGGACAGGGATAATTCACCCCTCCACTTT
>TRBJ2-5|TRBV5-1|TRBD1|.
CASSSGQGETQYF
TGCGCCAGCAGCTCGGGACAGGGGGAGACCCAGTACTTC
>TRBJ1-6|TRBV6-5|TRBD1|.
CASSSLPQGGSPLHF
TGTGCCAGCAGTTCCCTTCCGCAGGGGGGTTCACCCCTCCACTTT
>TRBJ2-3|TRBV6-6|.|once
CASSYQGRVTDTQYF
TGTGCCAGCAGTTACCAGGGGAGGGTCACAGATACGCAGTATTTT
>TRBJ1-6|TRBV29-1|.|.
CSVAEGVSNSPLHF
TGCAGCGTTGCAGAAGGGGTCTCTAATTCACCCCTCCACTTT
>TRBJ2-7|TRBV25-1|.|few
CASSPQGSNEQYF
TGTGCCAGCAGTCCTCAGGGGTCCAACGAGCAGTACTTC
>TRBJ1-6|TRBV30|TRBD1|.
CAWSGTGRSRSPLHF
TGTGCCTGGAGTGGGACAGGGAGGTCACGTTCACCCCTCCACTTT
>TRBJ1-2|TRBV6-1|.|.
CASSESGRNRSNYGYTF
TGTGCCAGCAGTGAATCGGGCAGGAACAGGTCCAACTATGGCTACACCTTC
>TRBJ1-2|TRBV5-5|.|.
CASSTSTGTSYGYTF
TGTGCCAGCAGCACATCCACCGGGACATCCTATGGCTACACCTTC
>TRBJ1-6|TRBV4-3|.|.
CASSQDSGSPLHF
TGCGCCAGCAGCCAAGATAGTGGTTCGCCCCTCCACTTT
>TRBJ2-7|TRBV18|TRBD1|.
CASSPPGQGDEQYF
TGTGCCAGCTCACCACCGGGACAGGGAGACGAGCAGTACTTC
>TRBJ2-2|TRBV5-1|.|.
CASRLGVDTGELFF
TGCGCCAGTCGGCTCGGGGTAGACACCGGGGAGCTGTTTTTT
>TRBJ1-1|TRBV2|.|.
CASSEMGATEAFF
TGTGCCAGCAGTGAAATGGGGGCCACTGAAGCTTTCTTT
>TRBJ1-1|TRBV5-6|TRBD1|.
CASSPSRDRGRGSTEAFF
TGTGCCAGCAGCCCCTCCCGGGACAGGGGGCGCGGGAGCACTGAAGCTTTCTTT